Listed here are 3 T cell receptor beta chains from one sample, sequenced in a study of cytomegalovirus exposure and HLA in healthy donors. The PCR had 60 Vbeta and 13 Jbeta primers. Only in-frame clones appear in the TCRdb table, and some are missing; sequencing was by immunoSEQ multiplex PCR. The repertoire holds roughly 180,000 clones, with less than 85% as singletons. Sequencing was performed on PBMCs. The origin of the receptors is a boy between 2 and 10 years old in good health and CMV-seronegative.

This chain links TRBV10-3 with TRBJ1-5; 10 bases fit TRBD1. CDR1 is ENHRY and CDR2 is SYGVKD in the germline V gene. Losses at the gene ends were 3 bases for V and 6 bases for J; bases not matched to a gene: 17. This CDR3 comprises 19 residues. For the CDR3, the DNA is TGTGCCATCAGTGAATCCGGGGGGGGGACAGGGGCGTTCAGTCAGCCCCAGCATTTT. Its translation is CAISESGGGTGAFSQPQHF.

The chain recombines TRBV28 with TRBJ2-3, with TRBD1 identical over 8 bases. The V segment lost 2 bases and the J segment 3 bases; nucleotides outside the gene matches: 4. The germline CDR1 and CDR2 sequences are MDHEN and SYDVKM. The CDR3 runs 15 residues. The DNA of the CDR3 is TGTGCCAGCAGTTTAGGACAGGGTAGAACAGATACGCAGTATTTT. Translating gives CASSLGQGRTDTQYF.

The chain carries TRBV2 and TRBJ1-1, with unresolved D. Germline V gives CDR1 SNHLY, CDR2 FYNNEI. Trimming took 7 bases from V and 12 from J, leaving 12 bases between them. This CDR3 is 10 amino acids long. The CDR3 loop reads CASNPRTSFF. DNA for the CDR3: TGTGCCAGCAACCCCAGAACGTCTTTCTTT.